These 16 T cell receptor beta chains were all obtained from the same sample, sequenced in a study of cytomegalovirus exposure and HLA in healthy donors (TCRdb year 2017). Libraries were constructed by the immunoSEQ multiplex PCR assay. The multiplex PCR relied on a mix of 60 forward primers for TCR Vbeta segments and 13 reverse primers for TCR Jbeta segments. The table was pulled from immuneACCESS by TCRdb, which kept in-frame rearrangements only. Such tables lose some clones; where checked, under half of the loss comes from unresolved V genes, and the rest has no known cause. Here the sample has some 110,000 clones; roughly 71% occur a single time. The top ten hold around 2.7% of the sample. Specimen: PBMCs. These receptors all come from a male donor in good health and CMV-seropositive.

V usage is TRBV18 and J usage is TRBJ1-5; D is unclear. V lost 2 bases and J 1 base, leaving 12 bases between the germline ends. Germline loops: CDR1 KGHSH, CDR2 LQKENI. CDR3 size: 16 residues. In DNA form, the CDR3 reads TGTGCCAGCTCACCAAGGGCATCGGGGAGCAATCAGCCCCAGCATTTT. Encoded protein: CASSPRASGSNQPQHF.

CDR3 coding DNA: TGTGCCAGCAGTGTTTGGTTAGACACTGAAGCTTTCTTT. It translates to CASSVWLDTEAFF. The chain recombines TRBV6-4 with TRBJ1-1; D unclear. With 4 bases removed from V and 3 bases from J, the gap between germline ends came to 9 bases. Germline CDR1 reads MRHNA; CDR2 reads SNTAGT. CDR3 length equals 13 residues.

CDR3 nucleotide sequence: TGTGCCAGCAGCCGGGACAGGGAGACCCAGTACTTC. Translating gives CASSRDRETQYF. The V call is TRBV7-9, the J call TRBJ2-5; 8 nucleotides line up with TRBD1. CDR1 is SEHNR, CDR2 FQNEAQ, per germline (reference sequence). The CDR3 covers 12 residues. The V and J ends lost 5 bases and 5 bases, in that order; junction bases with no gene match: 1.

V gene TRBV27 combines with J gene TRBJ1-1; D is uncertain. The CDR3 loop spans 13 amino acids. With 3 bases removed from V and 7 bases from J, the gap between germline ends came to 12 bases. Germline assignment: CDR1 MNHEY and CDR2 SMNVEV (reference sequence). CDR3 in amino acids: CASSFRLRDEAFF. CDR3 in DNA: TGTGCCAGCAGTTTCAGGCTGAGGGATGAAGCTTTCTTT.

The genes are TRBV18 and TRBJ2-3; 8 bases match TRBD1. J gave up 2 bases and V 3 bases, and 7 bases lay outside the gene matches. The CDR3 is 16 amino acids. Per the germline V gene, CDR1 is KGHSH and CDR2 is LQKENI. CDR3 in amino acids: CASSPQTGAYTDTQYF. Written as DNA, the CDR3 is TGTGCCAGCTCACCGCAGACAGGGGCGTACACAGATACGCAGTATTTT. Full variable domain (remainder filled in from reference TRBV18 and TRBJ2-3): NAGVMQNPRHLVRRRGQEARLRCSPMKGHSHVYWYRQLPEEGLKFMVYLQKENIIDESGMPKERFSAEFPKEGPSILRIQQVVRGDSAAYFCASSPQTGAYTDTQYFGPGTRLTVL.

J is TRBJ2-7 and V is TRBV10-3; possible D gene TRBD2, 6 bases. Trimming took 2 bases from V and 4 from J, leaving 6 bases between them. The CDR3 length is 12 residues. Germline values: CDR1 ENHRY, CDR2 SYGVKD. In DNA, the CDR3 is TGTGCCATCAGTGAGGCGGGGTACGAGCAGTACTTC. Its translation is CAISEAGYEQYF.

The V gene is TRBV15, the J gene TRBJ2-5; 7 nucleotides align to TRBD1. The junction had 7 bases not matched to a gene; V was cut back by 1 base and J by 5 bases. CDR1 is LNHNV, CDR2 YYDKDF, per germline (reference sequence). The CDR3 consists of 15 residues. The CDR3 bases are TGTGCCACCAGCAGAGCAAGGGGGCCCCCTGAGACCCAGTACTTC. It yields the protein CATSRARGPPETQYF.

The sample holds a few counts of this clone. The V gene is TRBV7-6, the J gene TRBJ2-1; TRBD2 might be the D (5 bases). Germline V gene data show CDR1 as SGHVS and CDR2 as FNYEAQ. V lost 4 bases to trimming and J lost 0 bases, with 10 bases between them. The CDR3 length is 15 residues. The CDR3 loop reads CASSSTGSSYNEQFF. The DNA of the CDR3 is TGTGCCAGCAGCTCGACGGGGAGCTCCTACAATGAGCAGTTCTTC.

CDR3: CASSQTGGALYEQYF. The CDR3 nucleotides read TGTGCCAGCAGTCAAACGGGCGGGGCGCTCTACGAGCAGTACTTC. V is TRBV7-9 and J is TRBJ2-7; tentative D call: TRBD2 (6 bases). CDR1 SEHNR and CDR2 FQNEAQ come from the germline V gene (reference sequence). There are 15 residues in the CDR3. V lost 6 bases, J lost 3 bases, and 18 bases lay in between.

This chain joins TRBV11-2 and TRBJ2-3; 8 bases align to TRBD2. J was trimmed by 1 base and V by 4 bases; bases with no gene match: 10. This CDR3 spans 17 amino acids. Germline V CDR1 and CDR2: SGHAT, FQNNGV. The CDR3 here is CASSSPNILAGTDTQYF. CDR3 DNA sequence: TGTGCCAGCAGCTCCCCAAACATACTAGCGGGCACAGATACGCAGTATTTT.

This clone was seen a few times. The V call is TRBV27, the J call TRBJ2-7; TRBD1 is a possible D gene (5 bases). Germline lookup yields CDR1 MNHEY and CDR2 SMNVEV (reference sequence). V dropped 0 bases and J dropped 4 bases, with 7 bases sitting between them. CDR3 size: 13 residues. The CDR3 sequence: CASSLSAGYEQYF. CDR3 nucleotide sequence: TGTGCCAGCAGTTTATCGGCAGGGTACGAGCAGTACTTC.

The chain couples TRBV4-3 to TRBJ2-1; 10 nucleotides agree with TRBD2. This CDR3 comprises 16 residues. V gave up 2 bases and J gave up 3 bases; unmatched junction bases: 4. Germline V gives CDR1 LGHNA, CDR2 YSLEER. The CDR3 reads CASSQRLAGDYNEQFF. In DNA form, the CDR3 reads TGCGCCAGCAGCCAACGGCTAGCGGGGGACTACAATGAGCAGTTCTTC.

This clone has more than one count but fewer than ten. The gene calls are TRBV2 and TRBJ2-5; a possible D gene is TRBD1 (6 bases). The length of the CDR3 is 13 residues. V shed 8 bases and J shed 2 bases, with 12 bases lying between them. CDR1 is SNHLY and CDR2 is FYNNEI in the germline V gene. Here the CDR3 reads CASGQTPQETQYF. In nucleotides, the CDR3 is TGTGCCAGCGGACAGACTCCACAAGAGACCCAGTACTTC.

The chain recombines TRBV28 with TRBJ1-1; D remains unclear. This CDR3 is 12 amino acids long. CDR1 and CDR2 from the germline V gene are MDHEN and SYDVKM. Trimming left V 4 bases short and J 5 bases short, with 8 bases between. DNA of the CDR3: TGTGCCAGCAGTTATCGGGTGACTGAAGCTTTCTTT. Translated: CASSYRVTEAFF.

The chain is built from TRBV4-1 and TRBJ2-3; D possibly corresponds to TRBD1 (5 bases). V gave up 9 bases and J gave up 2 bases, with 21 bases separating them. Germline lookup yields CDR1 MGHRA and CDR2 YSYEKL. The CDR3 contains 16 residues. The CDR3 here is CASTTSPGRDTDTQYF. The CDR3 region has the DNA TGCGCCAGTACTACCTCGCCGGGCAGGGACACAGATACGCAGTATTTT.

The chain joins TRBV4-1 to TRBJ1-2; tentatively, D is TRBD1 (5 bases). The ends were cut back, 4 bases at V and 2 bases at J, with 8 bases in the middle. CDR1 and CDR2 (germline): MGHRA, YSYEKL. The CDR3 sequence is 13 residues long. CDR3 bases: TGCGCCAGCAGCCGCCCAGGGAACTATGGCTACACCTTC. The encoded protein is CASSRPGNYGYTF.